The present TCR beta chain was sequenced within a study of CD8+CD57+ T cells in acquired aplastic anemia. This clonotype was detected many times. The CDR3 length is 14 residues. Per germline, CDR1 SGHAT and CDR2 FQDESV (reference sequence). With V trimmed by 5 bases and J by 2 bases, 3 bases remained unmatched. It was genomic DNA that served as the template for profiling TCR beta VDJ and CDR3. TCRdb processed the reads anew with MiXCR; each CDR3 protein has one entry. The data hold hundreds of thousands of distinct CDR3 sequences, with 55% to 70% observed a single time. This clonotype originated in a human donor in good health, serving as a control. The sample taken for sequencing was sorted CD4+, CD8+, or CD8+CD57+ T cells (not recorded which) from PBMCs. The chain employs TRBV11-1 and TRBJ2-5; TRBD1 aligns across 9 bases. The chain's CDR3 is CASSGDRAQETQYF. The CDR3 DNA reads as TGTGCCAGCAGCGGGGACAGGGCTCAAGAGACCCAGTACTTC.